These T cell receptor beta chains were read from a single sample in a study of T-cell reconstitution after alpha-beta-depleted transplantation in children. TCRdb analysed the PCR reads with MiXCR anew, one entry per CDR3 protein. The sample records under 450,000 distinct CDR3 sequences, about an eighth being singletons. The source material was PBMCs, sampled from the stem cell graft. The origin of the receptors is a human donor who donated a stem cell graft to a child with Fanconi anemia. Each CDR3 is given with its conserved first and last residue. The order of the fields is D gene, J gene, clone size, V gene, CDR3 DNA, CDR3 protein. A D gene is named only where the DNA matches it firmly. Some rows have no size entry. The others give once, few or many, or a class for an expanded clone.

D gene: -
J gene: TRBJ2-6
clone size: few
V gene: TRBV12-3/TRBV12-4
CDR3 DNA: TGTGCCAGCAACATGGGCGTAGCTGGGGCCAACGTCCTGACTTTC
CDR3 protein: CASNMGVAGANVLTF

D gene: -
J gene: TRBJ2-2
clone size: -
V gene: TRBV6-5
CDR3 DNA: TGTGCCAGCAGTTATCGGGATCCCAAGAACACCGGGGAGCTGTTTTTT
CDR3 protein: CASSYRDPKNTGELFF

D gene: -
J gene: TRBJ2-7
clone size: -
V gene: TRBV7-6
CDR3 DNA: TGTGCCAGCAGCTTAAAAGTAGGACAGCCCGAGCAGTACTTC
CDR3 protein: CASSLKVGQPEQYF

D gene: TRBD1
J gene: TRBJ1-1
clone size: many
V gene: TRBV6-1
CDR3 DNA: TGTGCCAGCCTAACAGGGGGATGGAACACTGAAGCTTTCTTT
CDR3 protein: CASLTGGWNTEAFF

D gene: TRBD1
J gene: TRBJ1-2
clone size: -
V gene: TRBV20-1
CDR3 DNA: TGCAGTGCTGGGGGGACAGGGTATGGCTACACCTTC
CDR3 protein: CSAGGTGYGYTF

D gene: TRBD1
J gene: TRBJ2-1
clone size: many
V gene: TRBV28
CDR3 DNA: TGTGCCAGCAGTCAGGCTTTAGGGGGCCCAGGGGAGCAGTTCTTC
CDR3 protein: CASSQALGGPGEQFF

D gene: -
J gene: TRBJ2-2
clone size: -
V gene: TRBV12-3/TRBV12-4
CDR3 DNA: TGTGCCAGCATTGCAGCGAACGGGCCGTACACCGGGGAGCTGTTTTTT
CDR3 protein: CASIAANGPYTGELFF

D gene: TRBD1
J gene: TRBJ1-6
clone size: few
V gene: TRBV5-1
CDR3 DNA: TGCGCCAGCACCTGGACGGGGACAGGGAATTCACCCCTCCACTTT
CDR3 protein: CASTWTGTGNSPLHF

D gene: -
J gene: TRBJ1-4
clone size: once
V gene: TRBV4-2
CDR3 DNA: TGTGCCAGCAGCCAAGAGGGGAGGGTTAATGAAAAACTGTTTTTT
CDR3 protein: CASSQEGRVNEKLFF

D gene: -
J gene: TRBJ1-4
clone size: -
V gene: TRBV7-9
CDR3 DNA: TGTGCCAGCAGCCCCCGGGGGGATGACAATGAAAAACTGTTTTTT
CDR3 protein: CASSPRGDDNEKLFF

D gene: -
J gene: TRBJ1-6
clone size: -
V gene: TRBV20-1
CDR3 DNA: TGCAGTGCTAGTGAGGGGAGCTCCTATAATTCACCCCTCCACTTT
CDR3 protein: CSASEGSSYNSPLHF

D gene: -
J gene: TRBJ2-5
clone size: -
V gene: TRBV5-1
CDR3 DNA: TGCGCCAGCAGCTGGAACGCAGTGGTGGAGACCCAGTACTTC
CDR3 protein: CASSWNAVVETQYF

D gene: -
J gene: TRBJ2-7
clone size: many
V gene: TRBV7-6
CDR3 DNA: TGTGCCAGCAGCCCGACCCCAAGCTCCTACGAGCAGTACTTC
CDR3 protein: CASSPTPSSYEQYF

D gene: -
J gene: TRBJ1-2
clone size: few
V gene: TRBV5-4
CDR3 DNA: TGTGCCAGCAGCTTGGTTGAGGGTGGGTCCCTTGGCTACACCTTC
CDR3 protein: CASSLVEGGSLGYTF

D gene: TRBD1
J gene: TRBJ1-6
clone size: many
V gene: TRBV6-5
CDR3 DNA: TGTGCCAGCAGTTACGCGGCCCAACCGGGACAGGGGTTTTTTCCCCTCCACTTT
CDR3 protein: CASSYAAQPGQGFFPLHF

D gene: -
J gene: TRBJ1-1
clone size: many
V gene: TRBV2
CDR3 DNA: TGTGCCAACAGGGAGAACACTGAAGCTTTCTTT
CDR3 protein: CANRENTEAFF

D gene: -
J gene: TRBJ2-1
clone size: -
V gene: TRBV5-6
CDR3 DNA: TGTGCCAGCAGCTTGGCGTCCGACAATGAGCAGTTCTTC
CDR3 protein: CASSLASDNEQFF

D gene: -
J gene: TRBJ2-7
clone size: many
V gene: TRBV12-3/TRBV12-4
CDR3 DNA: TGTGCCAGCAGCCCGGGCCATTCAAGCTACGAGCAGTACTTC
CDR3 protein: CASSPGHSSYEQYF

D gene: -
J gene: TRBJ1-5
clone size: many
V gene: TRBV12-3/TRBV12-4
CDR3 DNA: TGTGCCAGCAGTTTAGCTGGCAATCAGCCCCAGCATTTT
CDR3 protein: CASSLAGNQPQHF

D gene: -
J gene: TRBJ1-1
clone size: -
V gene: TRBV29-1
CDR3 DNA: TGCAGCGTTCACGTAGGGGCAGATCGGAACACTGAAGCTTTCTTT
CDR3 protein: CSVHVGADRNTEAFF

D gene: -
J gene: TRBJ2-2
clone size: few
V gene: TRBV20-1
CDR3 DNA: TGCAGTGCTAGAGATCTACTCAAGAACACCGGGGAGCTGTTTTTT
CDR3 protein: CSARDLLKNTGELFF

D gene: -
J gene: TRBJ1-1
clone size: few
V gene: TRBV4-3
CDR3 DNA: TGCGCCAGCAGCCAAAGGCTTACAGTTGGGTCAACTGAAGCTTTCTTT
CDR3 protein: CASSQRLTVGSTEAFF

D gene: TRBD2
J gene: TRBJ2-1
clone size: once
V gene: TRBV5-1
CDR3 DNA: TGCGCCAGCAGCTTGGCCTTGACTAGCGGGAGGGCCGCCTACAATGAGCAGTTCTTC
CDR3 protein: CASSLALTSGRAAYNEQFF

D gene: -
J gene: TRBJ2-3
clone size: few
V gene: TRBV20-1
CDR3 DNA: TGCAGTGCTAGAGATGAGACCTCGGCGGGGACTAGCACAGATACGCAGTATTTT
CDR3 protein: CSARDETSAGTSTDTQYF

D gene: TRBD2
J gene: TRBJ2-1
clone size: -
V gene: TRBV7-6
CDR3 DNA: TGTGCCAGCAGCTTAACGGGACTAGCGGGGGGGAATGAGCAGTTCTTC
CDR3 protein: CASSLTGLAGGNEQFF

D gene: -
J gene: TRBJ2-1
clone size: -
V gene: TRBV9
CDR3 DNA: TGTGCCAGCAGCCCCTGGGGCAAAAGAGGCCACAATGAGCAGTTCTTC
CDR3 protein: CASSPWGKRGHNEQFF

D gene: -
J gene: TRBJ1-1
clone size: -
V gene: TRBV5-1
CDR3 DNA: TGCGCCAGCAGCTTGGAGGACACAAACACTGAAGCTTTCTTT
CDR3 protein: CASSLEDTNTEAFF

D gene: -
J gene: TRBJ2-5
clone size: few
V gene: TRBV29-1
CDR3 DNA: TGCAGCGCCTCGGTTAGGGAGACCCAGTACTTC
CDR3 protein: CSASVRETQYF

D gene: TRBD2
J gene: TRBJ2-3
clone size: -
V gene: TRBV5-1
CDR3 DNA: TGCGCCAGCAGCCGGACTAGCATCAGCACAGATACGCAGTATTTT
CDR3 protein: CASSRTSISTDTQYF

D gene: -
J gene: TRBJ1-3
clone size: few
V gene: TRBV18
CDR3 DNA: TGTGCCAGCTCACCACGGGGGACCTCGGGTGGAAACACCATATATTTT
CDR3 protein: CASSPRGTSGGNTIYF

D gene: -
J gene: TRBJ1-2
clone size: -
V gene: TRBV29-1
CDR3 DNA: TGCAGCGTACTCGGACCTCGGGACTATGGCTACACCTTC
CDR3 protein: CSVLGPRDYGYTF

D gene: TRBD2
J gene: TRBJ2-1
clone size: -
V gene: TRBV15
CDR3 DNA: TGTGCCACCAGCACCCCCACCGGGCGGGGGGGATACAATGAGCAGTTCTTC
CDR3 protein: CATSTPTGRGGYNEQFF

D gene: -
J gene: TRBJ2-6
clone size: once
V gene: TRBV6-5
CDR3 DNA: TGTGCCAGCAGTTACCGACAGGGACTGGCTGGGGCCAACGTCCTGACTTTC
CDR3 protein: CASSYRQGLAGANVLTF

D gene: -
J gene: TRBJ1-1
clone size: -
V gene: TRBV13
CDR3 DNA: TGTGCCAGCAGCTTGGAGCGAACCACTGAAGCTTTCTTT
CDR3 protein: CASSLERTTEAFF

D gene: TRBD1
J gene: TRBJ2-5
clone size: once
V gene: TRBV20-1
CDR3 DNA: TGCAGTGCTAAGGACAGGGTGGAGACCCAGTACTTC
CDR3 protein: CSAKDRVETQYF

D gene: -
J gene: TRBJ2-1
clone size: many
V gene: TRBV5-1
CDR3 DNA: TGCGCCAGCAGCTCGGAGAACGAGCAGTTCTTC
CDR3 protein: CASSSENEQFF

D gene: -
J gene: TRBJ2-5
clone size: -
V gene: TRBV20-1
CDR3 DNA: TGCAGTGCCCTTATGGCGCAAGAGACCCAGTACTTC
CDR3 protein: CSALMAQETQYF

D gene: -
J gene: TRBJ1-3
clone size: -
V gene: TRBV7-3
CDR3 DNA: TGTGCCAGCAGCTTAGGGACGCACTCTGGAAACACCATATATTTT
CDR3 protein: CASSLGTHSGNTIYF

D gene: -
J gene: TRBJ1-3
clone size: -
V gene: TRBV4-3
CDR3 DNA: TGCGCCAGCAGCCAAGATAGGGTGGTTGGAGGGTTCAGCTCTGGAAACACCATATATTTT
CDR3 protein: CASSQDRVVGGFSSGNTIYF

D gene: TRBD1
J gene: TRBJ1-1
clone size: -
V gene: TRBV5-1
CDR3 DNA: TGCGCCAGCAGCTCGGGACAGGGGGTCTCCACTGAAGCTTTCTTT
CDR3 protein: CASSSGQGVSTEAFF

D gene: -
J gene: TRBJ2-2
clone size: -
V gene: TRBV7-9
CDR3 DNA: TGTGCCAGCAGGCCGAGGTCCACCGGGGAGCTGTTTTTT
CDR3 protein: CASRPRSTGELFF

D gene: -
J gene: TRBJ1-3
clone size: -
V gene: TRBV3-1
CDR3 DNA: TGTGCCAGCAGCCAAGATCGCATGGCCGGAAACACCATATATTTT
CDR3 protein: CASSQDRMAGNTIYF

D gene: TRBD1
J gene: TRBJ1-2
clone size: few
V gene: TRBV4-2
CDR3 DNA: TGTGCCAGCAGCCCTCCGGGACAGCCTAACTATGGCTACACCTTC
CDR3 protein: CASSPPGQPNYGYTF

D gene: -
J gene: TRBJ2-2
clone size: -
V gene: TRBV7-9
CDR3 DNA: TGTGCCAGCAGCAATGAAGGACACACCGGGGAGCTGTTTTTT
CDR3 protein: CASSNEGHTGELFF

D gene: TRBD2
J gene: TRBJ2-5
clone size: -
V gene: TRBV6-1
CDR3 DNA: TGTGCCAGCAGGGGGACTAGCGGGGGCCAAGAGACCCAGTACTTC
CDR3 protein: CASRGTSGGQETQYF

D gene: -
J gene: TRBJ1-1
clone size: few
V gene: TRBV9
CDR3 DNA: TGTGCCAGCAGCGTTTCTCCTGATAGGACTGAAGCTTTCTTT
CDR3 protein: CASSVSPDRTEAFF

D gene: -
J gene: TRBJ2-5
clone size: few
V gene: TRBV25-1
CDR3 DNA: TGTGCCAGCAGTGATATGCGGGTTGAGGAGACCCAGTACTTC
CDR3 protein: CASSDMRVEETQYF

D gene: -
J gene: TRBJ2-7
clone size: -
V gene: TRBV5-5
CDR3 DNA: TGTGCCAGCAGCGTGTGGAGGGGGGGACTCCCCTACGAGCAGTACTTC
CDR3 protein: CASSVWRGGLPYEQYF